This T cell receptor beta chain comes out of a study of T cells in narcolepsy. Overall study findings and caveats: HCRT-specific and TRIB2-specific autoreactive clonotypes appeared among same-patient CSF and blood CD4+ clonotypes. Reportedly, autoreactive clonotypes were serially detected in patients' blood but not controls'.

Sequenced by immunoSEQ multiplex PCR; TCRdb stores in-frame clones only, minus some. The top ten hold over 1% of the sample, which has around 30,000 clones, roughly 78% seen once. Comment on this clone: Its target is not known. The sample has other DNA sequences that encode this CDR3 too.

V was shortened by 0 bases and J by 3 bases, with 3 bases between the two germline ends. The CDR3 consists of 12 residues. Germline-derived CDR1 and CDR2 are SGHRS and YFSETQ. V gene TRBV5-1 combines with J gene TRBJ1-2; D unclear. The source of this sequence is a human donor with narcolepsy. Sequencing input: CD45RA- memory CD4+ T cells from PBMCs. Here the CDR3 reads CASSLGDYGYTF. Written as DNA, the CDR3 is TGCGCCAGCAGCTTGGGGGACTATGGCTACACCTTC.